These 26 T cell receptor beta chains share one sample of origin, sequenced in a study of early T cells in non-severe SARS-CoV-2 infection. One entry per CDR3 protein, called by TCRdb with MiXCR from the 5' RACE reads. This sample has more than 55,000 distinct CDR3 sequences, with 4.6% found just once. Material: whole blood, obtained at baseline. These TCRs come from an adult who was a healthcare worker with PCR-confirmed SARS-CoV-2 infection or an uninfected control (not recorded which). The donor label of this sample is uncertain.

V and J are TRBV19 and TRBJ1-2; D is ambiguous. Germline-derived CDR1 and CDR2 are LNHDA and SQIVND (reference sequence). Trimming took off 4 bases at V and 2 bases at J, with 20 bases between the two ends. The CDR3 extends over 17 amino acids. The DNA of the CDR3 is TGTGCCAGTAGTACGCCTTTCATCGCGGGGTCCAACTATGGCTACACCTTC. Translated, it gives CASSTPFIAGSNYGYTF.

Only a few counts were recorded for this clonotype. CDR3 region: CASRAGPTILNEQFF. For the CDR3, the DNA is TGTGCCAGCAGAGCAGGGCCTACTATACTGAATGAGCAGTTCTTC. This chain uses TRBV12-3 or TRBV12-4 with TRBJ2-1, with D perhaps TRBD1 (5 bases). This CDR3 region has 15 residues. The ends were cut back, 6 bases at V and 7 bases at J, with 19 bases in the middle.

This clonotype was found a few times. V and J are TRBV7-6 and TRBJ2-1; D perhaps matches TRBD2 (5 bases). The V end was cut by 5 bases, the J end by 0 bases, with 11 bases between. CDR3 length: 15 residues. The germline gives CDR1 SGHVS, CDR2 FNYEAQ. The CDR3 region has the DNA TGTGCCAGCAGCCGGACTCCCAGCTCCTACAATGAGCAGTTCTTC. Protein sequence: CASSRTPSSYNEQFF.

The V gene is TRBV12-3 or TRBV12-4, the J gene TRBJ2-1, with D tentatively TRBD2 (6 bases). V was shortened by 7 bases and J by 11 bases, with 12 bases between the two germline ends. The CDR3 totals 11 residues. The CDR3 coding sequence is TGTGCCAGCACCCCGGCGGGACAGCAGTTCTTC. Residues: CASTPAGQQFF.

This clonotype was found a few times. The chain recombines TRBV20-1 with TRBJ2-7; tentatively, D is TRBD1 or TRBD2 (6 bases each). V was cut by 6 bases and J by 7 bases, with 13 bases left in between. This CDR3 has 11 residues. The V gene's germline CDR1 is DFQATT and CDR2 SNEGSKA (reference sequence). CDR3 nucleotides: TGCAGTGCAAGGGGGGATAGGGAGCAGTACTTC. Translated, it gives CSARGDREQYF.

This clonotype was observed a few times. The chain combines TRBV24-1 with TRBJ2-3; D is perhaps TRBD2 (6 bases). CDR3 length: 13 amino acids. Germline-derived CDR1 and CDR2 are KGHDR and SFDVKD. V dropped 8 bases and J dropped 13 bases, with 21 bases sitting between them. CDR3 residues: CATTDGATGEEYF. The CDR3 DNA reads as TGTGCCACCACGGATGGCGCCACCGGGGAGGAGTATTTT.

The chain combines TRBV7-2 with TRBJ2-1, with 8 bases fitting TRBD1. CDR1 is SGHTA, CDR2 FQGNSA, per germline. Unmatched junction bases numbered 6, after V lost 6 bases and J lost 2 bases. The CDR3 has 15 amino acids. The CDR3 loop is CASRTGTGPYNEQFF. The CDR3 DNA reads TGTGCCAGCAGGACCGGGACAGGACCCTACAATGAGCAGTTCTTC.

This clonotype was found a few times. The rearrangement uses TRBV2 and TRBJ2-7; 9 bases line up with TRBD1. Trimming took 2 bases from V and 12 from J; bases not matched to a gene: 11. CDR1 and CDR2 from the germline V gene are SNHLY and FYNNEI. The CDR3 is 14 amino acids. CDR3 sequence: CASSEPGQGIEGYF. The CDR3 region has the DNA TGTGCCAGCAGTGAACCGGGACAGGGCATCGAAGGGTACTTC.

This clonotype was found many times. The genes are TRBV18 and TRBJ2-4; the match to TRBD1 covers 7 bases. Germline V gene sequence: CDR1 KGHSH, CDR2 LQKENI. V lost 4 bases to trimming and J lost 8 bases; unmatched junction nucleotides: 5. The CDR3 covers 13 residues. The CDR3 sequence: CASSHDRDDIQYF. The CDR3 nucleotides are TGTGCCAGCTCACACGACAGGGACGACATTCAGTACTTC. Filled out from reference TRBV18 and TRBJ2-4, the complete variable domain reads NAGVMQNPRHLVRRRGQEARLRCSPMKGHSHVYWYRQLPEEGLKFMVYLQKENIIDESGMPKERFSAEFPKEGPSILRIQQVVRGDSAAYFCASSHDRDDIQYFGAGTRLSVL.

The chain couples TRBV10-1 to TRBJ1-1; a possible D gene is TRBD1 (5 bases). The germline CDR1 and CDR2 sequences are WNHNN and SYGVQD (reference sequence). V was clipped by 2 bases and J by 3 bases, with 16 bases between them. This CDR3 comprises 16 residues. The CDR3 protein is CASSEGRPLGDTEAFF. The CDR3 DNA sequence: TGCGCCAGCAGTGAGGGACGACCCCTGGGGGACACTGAAGCTTTCTTT.

This clonotype was counted a few times. V and J are TRBV6-6 and TRBJ1-4; D gene uncertain. This CDR3 has 14 residues. V lost 2 bases and J lost 6, with 10 bases in between. Per the germline V gene, CDR1 is MNHNY and CDR2 is SVGAGI (reference sequence). CDR3 region: CASSYRGVDEKLFF. In DNA form, the CDR3 reads TGTGCCAGCAGTTACCGGGGAGTTGATGAAAAACTGTTTTTT.

This clonotype was recorded a few times. The V and J genes are TRBV6-5 and TRBJ1-2; D may be TRBD1 (5 bases). From germline, CDR1 is MNHEY and CDR2 SVGAGI. Between the trimmed V and J ends, which lost 7 bases and 3 bases, there was a span of 15 bases. This CDR3 region has 14 residues. CDR3 nucleotide sequence: TGTGCCAGCAACCCGGGGGGGGAGGACTATGGCTACACCTTC. Translating it yields CASNPGGEDYGYTF.

The chain uses TRBV4-3 and TRBJ2-7; no clear D gene. Trimming removed 1 base from V and 3 bases from J, with 10 bases in between. Germline CDR1 LGHNA, CDR2 YSLEER. CDR3 length: 14 amino acids. CDR3 protein: CASSQGPALYEQYF. The CDR3 region has the DNA TGCGCCAGCAGCCAAGGGCCCGCCCTCTACGAGCAGTACTTC.

The J gene is TRBJ2-7, the V gene TRBV20-1; 10 nucleotides match TRBD1. Trimming cost V 6 bases and J 4 bases; bases outside gene matches: 6. Germline values: CDR1 DFQATT, CDR2 SNEGSKA (reference sequence). This CDR3 comprises 13 residues. The CDR3 coding sequence is TGCAGTGCCTGGACAGGGGGGGGATACGAGCAGTACTTC. Translated: CSAWTGGGYEQYF.

This rearrangement joins TRBV5-1 to TRBJ2-7, with TRBD1 matching over 9 bases. Per the germline V gene, CDR1 is SGHRS and CDR2 is YFSETQ. Trimming removed 2 bases from V and 2 bases from J; junction bases left unmatched: 5. This CDR3 comprises 15 residues. As DNA, the CDR3 is TGCGCCAGCAGCTTACCCCGACAGGGGGCCTACGAGCAGTACTTC. As protein: CASSLPRQGAYEQYF.

The gene calls are TRBV11-2 and TRBJ2-3, with D perhaps matching TRBD1 or TRBD2 (5 bases each). The CDR3 loop spans 16 amino acids. CDR1 SGHAT and CDR2 FQNNGV come from the germline V gene. V lost 4 bases and J 2 bases, leaving 16 bases between the germline ends. In DNA, the CDR3 is TGTGCCAGCAGCTCGAGGGGCGGGTCGATCACAGATACGCAGTATTTT. Protein: CASSSRGGSITDTQYF.

This clonotype showed up many times. The chain combines TRBV6-2 or TRBV6-3 with TRBJ2-5; D may correspond to TRBD1 or TRBD2 (5 bases each). The CDR3 consists of 14 residues. Germline V gene sequence: CDR1 MNHEY, CDR2 SVGEGT. V was trimmed by 7 bases and J by 4 bases, leaving 16 bases between them. DNA of the CDR3: TGTGCCAGCATCCGGTTGGGGGACGGAGAGACCCAGTACTTC. Its protein is CASIRLGDGETQYF.

The sample holds many counts of this clonotype. The gene calls are TRBV14 and TRBJ2-6; D gene ambiguous. Germline values: CDR1 SGHDN, CDR2 FVKESK. Trimming removed 4 bases from V and 12 bases from J, with 10 bases in between. The CDR3 contains 12 residues. The chain's CDR3 is CASSPNQFVLTF. The CDR3 DNA reads TGTGCCAGCAGCCCGAACCAGTTCGTCCTGACTTTC.

About this clonotype itself: Given a much more abundant clone one base away, this may be a read error. The CDR3 loop reads CVSSDRTTMAWTF. CDR3 DNA sequence: TGTGTCAGCAGTGACAGGACGACTATGGCTTGGACCTTC. The chain has TRBV6-4 and TRBJ1-2; maybe TRBD1 (6 bases). This CDR3 has 13 amino acids. Germline-derived CDR1 and CDR2 are MRHNA and SNTAGT.

This clonotype was seen ten or more times. This chain links TRBV7-9 with TRBJ2-5; D gene ambiguous. The CDR3 has 13 residues. The ends were cut back, 3 bases at V and 0 bases at J, with 5 bases in the middle. CDR1 is SEHNR and CDR2 is FQNEAQ in the germline V gene (reference sequence). The CDR3 DNA reads as TGTGCCAGCAGCTTGGGTAACCAAGAGACCCAGTACTTC. Translation gives CASSLGNQETQYF.

This sequence joins TRBV5-1 and TRBJ2-1, with 8 bases fitting TRBD1. J gave up 0 bases and V 0 bases, and 5 bases lay outside the gene matches. Germline CDR1 and CDR2: SGHRS and YFSETQ. This CDR3 region has 17 residues. The CDR3 here is CASSLGTGPSSYNEQFF. Here the CDR3 DNA reads TGCGCCAGCAGCTTGGGGACAGGGCCCAGCTCCTACAATGAGCAGTTCTTC.

Ten or more counts support this clonotype. The chain links TRBV20-1 to TRBJ1-2; D is ambiguous. Between the trimmed V and J ends, which lost 4 bases and 3 bases, there was a span of 6 bases. This CDR3 spans 11 amino acids. Germline V gives CDR1 DFQATT, CDR2 SNEGSKA (reference sequence). The CDR3 region is CSANSYYGYTF. The CDR3 nucleotides read TGCAGTGCTAACAGCTACTATGGCTACACCTTC.

The rearrangement uses TRBV7-6 and TRBJ1-1; 7 bases match TRBD1. Trimming cost V 0 bases and J 1 base; bases outside gene matches: 5. This CDR3 region has 16 residues. Germline V lookup: CDR1 SGHVS, CDR2 FNYEAQ. DNA for the CDR3: TGTGCCAGCAGCTTAGCGGCAGGGGGTGCGAACACTGAAGCTTTCTTT. As protein: CASSLAAGGANTEAFF.

This clonotype was seen repeatedly, ten times or more. The chain couples TRBV20-1 to TRBJ1-1; 7 nucleotides agree with TRBD1. This CDR3 comprises 13 residues. CDR1 is DFQATT, CDR2 SNEGSKA, per germline (reference sequence). J lost 4 bases, V lost 8 bases, and 10 bases had no gene match. The CDR3 protein is CSTRRGSSTEAFF. Written as DNA, the CDR3 is TGCAGTACCCGCAGGGGGTCGTCCACTGAAGCTTTCTTT.

This clonotype was seen more than once but under ten times. This chain links TRBV19 with TRBJ2-4, with 10 bases identical to TRBD1. Germline V lookup: CDR1 LNHDA, CDR2 SQIVND (reference sequence). The CDR3 is 15 amino acids. V was pared by 3 bases and J by 8 bases, with 7 bases of the junction left unmatched. The CDR3, as DNA: TGTGCCAGTAGTATTCCGGGACAGGGGAGAGACATTCAGTACTTC. The encoded protein is CASSIPGQGRDIQYF.

The sample holds many counts of this clonotype. The chain has TRBV6-5 and TRBJ2-2; maybe TRBD1 (6 bases). The V gene's germline CDR1 is MNHEY and CDR2 SVGAGI. The CDR3 runs 12 residues. The V end lost 8 bases, the J end lost 3 bases, and 7 bases lay between the germline ends. For the CDR3, the DNA is TGTGCCAGCGGGGGCGACACCGGGGAGCTGTTTTTT. Translating gives CASGGDTGELFF.